Reported below is one T cell receptor (beta chain). This sample is drawn from a study of blood T cell repertoires in COVID-19. The wider study: The United States, Italy and Spain supplied acute and convalescent COVID-19 samples. From T cells, B-cell-depleted T cells, or PBMCs came the material, which was cDNA or gDNA.

Trimming removed 4 bases from V and 12 bases from J; junction bases left unmatched: 9. CDR3 length: 12 amino acids. CDR1 is SGHDT, CDR2 YYEEEE, per germline. Original data processing: Estimated nucleated cell counts came from reference gene primer amplification. Repertoires were generated with immunoSEQ multiplex PCR, while TCRdb's copy carries only in-frame clones and drops some. For V, J and clone size, that table is used; D and trimming come from the DNA. The data show about 83,000 clones, about nine tenths seen once. The sequenced sample consisted of peripheral blood. The gene calls are TRBV5-6 and TRBJ2-7; 8 nucleotides agree with TRBD1. The receptor comes from a woman aged 45 to 65 with active or convalescent COVID-19. The chain's CDR3 is CASSAQGVAGYF. DNA for the CDR3: TGTGCCAGCAGCGCACAGGGGGTGGCGGGGTACTTC. The full variable domain, rest sourced from reference TRBV5-6 and TRBJ2-7, is DAGVTQSPTHLIKTRGQQVTLRCSPKSGHDTVSWYQQALGQGPQFIFQYYEEEERQRGNFPDRFSGHQFPNYSSELNVNALLLGDSALYLCASSAQGVAGYFGPGTRLTVT.